What follows are 9 T cell receptor beta chains derived from one specimen sequenced in a study of cytomegalovirus exposure and HLA in healthy donors (dated by TCRdb to about 2017). Receptor amplification or capture employed the immunoSEQ multiplex PCR assay. For the multiplex PCR, a mixture combining 60 forward primers for TCR Vbeta segments and 13 reverse primers for TCR Jbeta segments was used. As stored in TCRdb, this immuneACCESS dataset retains in-frame rearrangements with V and J assigned. A fraction of the clones does not appear; measured against another copy, unresolved V genes explain less than half of the discrepancy, and the remainder lacks a known reason. The sample table records about 110,000 clones; over 15% of these occur just once. Under 2.5% of the sample is held by the ten biggest clonotypes. The sequenced sample consisted of PBMCs. These receptor sequences come from a young woman in good health and CMV-seronegative.

The table lists this clone with a few counts. The V and J genes are TRBV2 and TRBJ1-2; D might be TRBD1 (6 bases). CDR3 size: 12 residues. The germline gives CDR1 SNHLY, CDR2 FYNNEI. Trimming shortened V by 7 bases and J by 8 bases, and 14 bases separated the two germline ends. DNA for the CDR3: TGTGCCAGCAATCTACAGGGTGGGGGCTACACCTTC. Translated, it gives CASNLQGGGYTF.

J is TRBJ1-5 and V is TRBV6-6, with D tentatively TRBD1 (6 bases). The CDR3 has 13 amino acids. Looked up from germline, CDR1 is MNHNY and CDR2 is SVGAGI (reference sequence). The V gene lost 11 bases and the J gene lost 4 bases, with 15 bases spanning the gap. The CDR3 bases are TGTGCCGGACAGCGGGGCCTTAATCAGCCCCAGCATTTT. It encodes CAGQRGLNQPQHF.

Regarding this clone: Other DNA sequences of this sample code for an identical CDR3. The chain carries TRBV28 and TRBJ1-5, with no clear D. Trimming pared 2 bases from V and 1 base from J, leaving 6 bases between. This CDR3 is 14 amino acids long. Germline V gene data show CDR1 as MDHEN and CDR2 as SYDVKM. CDR3 coding DNA: TGTGCCAGCAGTTTACTGGAGAGCAATCAGCCCCAGCATTTT. Translation: CASSLLESNQPQHF.

The genes are TRBV2 and TRBJ2-2; D is perhaps TRBD2 (6 bases). The germline gives CDR1 SNHLY, CDR2 FYNNEI. Trimming stripped 10 bases from V and 3 bases from J, with 18 bases between. This CDR3 region has 15 residues. The CDR3 bases are TGTGCCACCCAAGGAGGGTCGGCCGACACCGGGGAGCTGTTTTTT. Translation gives CATQGGSADTGELFF.

The chain has TRBV6-1 and TRBJ2-1, with 13 bases identical to TRBD2. The CDR3 loop spans 14 amino acids. J gave up 9 bases and V 7 bases, and 6 bases lay outside the gene matches. Germline lookup yields CDR1 MNHNS and CDR2 SASEGT. This chain's CDR3 is CASTLRTSGSEQFF. CDR3 DNA sequence: TGTGCCAGCACTTTACGGACTAGCGGGAGTGAGCAGTTCTTC.

This clone occurred a few times. This chain connects TRBV29-1 to TRBJ2-5, with no clear D. The last part of the DNA fits TRBJ2-7 better; the J call may be wrong. The germline V gene encodes CDR1 SQVTM and CDR2 ANQGSEA. The CDR3 is made up of 13 amino acids. CDR3 protein: CSVESESSYEQYF. CDR3 DNA sequence: TGCAGCGTTGAATCCGAGAGCTCCTACGAGCAGTACTTC.

This clone appeared a few times. This rearrangement joins TRBV7-2 to TRBJ1-1, with TRBD1 matching 8 bases. V lost 5 bases and J lost 3; bases outside the gene matches: 5. Germline V CDR1 and CDR2: SGHTA, FQGNSA. The CDR3 has 14 amino acids. The CDR3 region is CASSVQGADTEAFF. DNA of the CDR3: TGTGCCAGCAGCGTTCAGGGGGCAGACACTGAAGCTTTCTTT.

The rearrangement joins TRBV10-3 to TRBJ2-1, with a possible D match to TRBD1 (5 bases). The CDR3 has 16 residues. Germline CDR1 and CDR2: ENHRY and SYGVKD. V was pared by 0 bases and J by 4 bases, with 13 bases between. The CDR3 DNA sequence: TGTGCCATCAGTGAGTCGTCCCAGGGATCATACAATGAGCAGTTCTTC. It codes for CAISESSQGSYNEQFF.

This rearrangement joins TRBV9 to TRBJ2-3; D is perhaps TRBD2 (6 bases). CDR1 and CDR2 from the germline V gene are SGDLS and YYNGEE. This CDR3 has 16 residues. Trimming took 6 bases from V and 1 from J, leaving 18 bases between them. The CDR3 nucleotides are TGTGCCAGCACCAGGGACTCGACGAAGGGCACAGATACGCAGTATTTT. Translated, it gives CASTRDSTKGTDTQYF.